Listed below are T cell receptor beta chains from one sample, sequenced in a study of cytomegalovirus exposure and HLA in healthy donors. The table came from immunoSEQ multiplex PCR; TCRdb's copy has only in-frame clones and leaves some out. The sample yields more than 85,000 clones, roughly 83% seen once. Sequencing was performed on PBMCs. These receptors were taken from a man aged 35-49 years in good health and CMV-seronegative. CDR3s include the opening cysteine and the closing phenylalanine or tryptophan. Each record gives: CDR3 protein, CDR3 DNA, J gene, clone size, V gene, D gene. The D gene is left open where the match is weak. Not all rows give a size; the values are once, few, many and, for expanded clones, a class.

cdr3_aa: CASSSLGGFTDTQYF
cdr3_nt: TGTGCCAGCAGCTCTTTGGGGGGGTTCACAGATACGCAGTATTTT
j_call: TRBJ2-3
clone_size: -
v_call: TRBV7-2
d_call: TRBD2

cdr3_aa: CASSPGLAGVEQYF
cdr3_nt: TGTGCCAGTAGTCCGGGACTAGCGGGGGTCGAGCAGTACTTC
j_call: TRBJ2-7
clone_size: -
v_call: TRBV19
d_call: TRBD2

cdr3_aa: CASTRHPRARNQPQHF
cdr3_nt: TGCGCCAGCACCCGACACCCTCGAGCAAGAAATCAGCCCCAGCATTTT
j_call: TRBJ1-5
clone_size: once
v_call: TRBV10-1
d_call: -

cdr3_aa: CSVVRGNLAAGNTIYF
cdr3_nt: TGCAGCGTTGTTAGAGGGAATTTGGCGGCCGGAAACACCATATATTTT
j_call: TRBJ1-3
clone_size: -
v_call: TRBV29-1
d_call: -

cdr3_aa: CASSHTDSYGYTF
cdr3_nt: TGCGCCAGCAGCCACACTGACAGCTATGGCTACACCTTC
j_call: TRBJ1-2
clone_size: -
v_call: TRBV4-3
d_call: -

cdr3_aa: CASSIGTGGPGEQYF
cdr3_nt: TGTGCCAGTAGTATAGGCACGGGGGGGCCGGGCGAGCAGTACTTC
j_call: TRBJ2-7
clone_size: -
v_call: TRBV19
d_call: TRBD2

cdr3_aa: CASSPARPTSGGGNEQFF
cdr3_nt: TGTGCCAGCAGCCCCGCCCGGCCGACTAGCGGGGGGGGGAATGAGCAGTTCTTC
j_call: TRBJ2-1
clone_size: few
v_call: TRBV28
d_call: TRBD2

cdr3_aa: CASSRRTGEGNTGELFF
cdr3_nt: TGTGCCAGTAGTAGGAGGACAGGGGAGGGAAACACCGGGGAGCTGTTTTTT
j_call: TRBJ2-2
clone_size: -
v_call: TRBV19
d_call: TRBD1

cdr3_aa: CASSPVPQGYTEAFF
cdr3_nt: TGTGCCAGCAGCCCGGTACCCCAGGGCTACACTGAAGCTTTCTTT
j_call: TRBJ1-1
clone_size: -
v_call: TRBV9
d_call: -

cdr3_aa: CASSPTEYEAFF
cdr3_nt: TGTGCCAGCTCACCAACGGAGTATGAAGCTTTCTTT
j_call: TRBJ1-1
clone_size: -
v_call: TRBV18
d_call: -

cdr3_aa: CASRMDYANTGELFF
cdr3_nt: TGTGCCAGCAGGATGGACTACGCGAACACCGGGGAGCTGTTTTTT
j_call: TRBJ2-2
clone_size: -
v_call: TRBV6-5
d_call: -

cdr3_aa: CSVVGLAGRNEQFF
cdr3_nt: TGCAGCGTCGTGGGACTAGCGGGGAGGAATGAGCAGTTCTTC
j_call: TRBJ2-1
clone_size: -
v_call: TRBV29-1
d_call: TRBD2

cdr3_aa: CASSPLTTSPADTQYF
cdr3_nt: TGCGCCAGCAGCCCATTAACGACTAGCCCCGCAGATACGCAGTATTTT
j_call: TRBJ2-3
clone_size: once
v_call: TRBV5-1
d_call: TRBD2

cdr3_aa: CASSKGDGYTF
cdr3_nt: TGTGCCAGCAGCAAGGGGGATGGCTACACCTTC
j_call: TRBJ1-2
clone_size: few
v_call: TRBV9
d_call: -

cdr3_aa: CAISERQGPLNTEAFF
cdr3_nt: TGTGCCATCAGTGAGCGACAGGGGCCCCTGAACACTGAAGCTTTCTTT
j_call: TRBJ1-1
clone_size: -
v_call: TRBV10-3
d_call: TRBD1

cdr3_aa: CSVLTETTGNTIYF
cdr3_nt: TGCAGCGTTCTGACAGAAACTACTGGAAACACCATATATTTT
j_call: TRBJ1-3
clone_size: -
v_call: TRBV29-1
d_call: -

cdr3_aa: CASSLVVSGNSPLHF
cdr3_nt: TGTGCCAGCAGCTTAGTAGTCAGCGGGAATTCACCCCTCCACTTT
j_call: TRBJ1-6
clone_size: -
v_call: TRBV7-2
d_call: -

cdr3_aa: CAISANGGRRAYNEQFF
cdr3_nt: TGTGCCATCAGTGCCAATGGGGGAAGGAGGGCTTACAATGAGCAGTTCTTC
j_call: TRBJ2-1
clone_size: -
v_call: TRBV10-3
d_call: -

cdr3_aa: CASSSPGSGGPRQYF
cdr3_nt: TGTGCCAGCAGTTCCCCAGGTAGCGGGGGCCCCAGGCAGTACTTC
j_call: TRBJ2-7
clone_size: -
v_call: TRBV28
d_call: TRBD2

cdr3_aa: CASSVARDRRYYEQYF
cdr3_nt: TGTGCCAGCAGTGTAGCCCGGGACAGGCGATACTACGAGCAGTACTTC
j_call: TRBJ2-7
clone_size: -
v_call: TRBV6-1
d_call: TRBD1

cdr3_aa: CASSGGTGVYEQYF
cdr3_nt: TGTGCCAGCAGCGGGGGGACAGGCGTCTACGAGCAGTACTTC
j_call: TRBJ2-7
clone_size: -
v_call: TRBV7-9
d_call: TRBD1

cdr3_aa: CASSPWTATNEKLFF
cdr3_nt: TGTGCCAGCAGCCCCTGGACAGCAACTAATGAAAAACTGTTTTTT
j_call: TRBJ1-4
clone_size: -
v_call: TRBV5-8
d_call: -

cdr3_aa: CASSLRTGQETQYF
cdr3_nt: TGCGCCAGCAGCTTGAGGACAGGGCAAGAGACCCAGTACTTC
j_call: TRBJ2-5
clone_size: -
v_call: TRBV5-1
d_call: TRBD1

cdr3_aa: CASNRADSSPLHF
cdr3_nt: TGTGCCAGCAACAGGGCGGACAGTTCACCCCTCCACTTT
j_call: TRBJ1-6
clone_size: few
v_call: TRBV6-1
d_call: -

cdr3_aa: CASSRGTGRLGYTF
cdr3_nt: TGTGCCAGCAGTCGAGGGACAGGGAGACTTGGCTACACCTTC
j_call: TRBJ1-2
clone_size: -
v_call: TRBV6-6
d_call: TRBD1

cdr3_aa: CASSVYGGGTEAFF
cdr3_nt: TGTGCCAGCAGCGTATATGGGGGGGGGACTGAAGCTTTCTTT
j_call: TRBJ1-1
clone_size: -
v_call: TRBV9
d_call: -

cdr3_aa: CASSQDGGFCGYTF
cdr3_nt: TGCGCCAGCAGCCAAGATGGGGGGTTCTGTGGCTACACCTTC
j_call: TRBJ1-2
clone_size: -
v_call: TRBV4-1
d_call: -

cdr3_aa: CASSFKVGGRHNEQFF
cdr3_nt: TGTGCCAGCAGTTTTAAGGTGGGGGGAAGGCACAATGAGCAGTTCTTC
j_call: TRBJ2-1
clone_size: -
v_call: TRBV27
d_call: -

cdr3_aa: CASSPAGAFYEQYF
cdr3_nt: TGTGCCAGCAGCCCAGCGGGGGCGTTCTACGAGCAGTACTTC
j_call: TRBJ2-7
clone_size: once
v_call: TRBV7-8
d_call: TRBD2

cdr3_aa: CASSLALSGQGYEQYF
cdr3_nt: TGTGCCAGCAGCTTGGCGCTTTCCGGACAGGGCTACGAGCAGTACTTC
j_call: TRBJ2-7
clone_size: -
v_call: TRBV5-6
d_call: TRBD1

cdr3_aa: CASSPGQGYGYTF
cdr3_nt: TGTGCCAGCAGTCCGGGACAGGGGTATGGCTACACCTTC
j_call: TRBJ1-2
clone_size: -
v_call: TRBV28
d_call: TRBD1

cdr3_aa: CASSPRVGARTEAFF
cdr3_nt: TGTGCCAGCAGCCCACGGGTGGGGGCGCGAACTGAAGCTTTCTTT
j_call: TRBJ1-1
clone_size: -
v_call: TRBV7-2
d_call: -

cdr3_aa: CASSSTGDEQYF
cdr3_nt: TGTGCCAGCAGTTCGACAGGGGACGAGCAGTACTTC
j_call: TRBJ2-7
clone_size: -
v_call: TRBV6-5
d_call: TRBD1

cdr3_aa: CASSHSGGSTDTQYF
cdr3_nt: TGTGCCAGCAGCCATAGCGGGGGGAGCACAGATACGCAGTATTTT
j_call: TRBJ2-3
clone_size: -
v_call: TRBV11-3
d_call: TRBD2

cdr3_aa: CASSLGQGNTEAFF
cdr3_nt: TGTGCCAGCAGCTTAGGGCAGGGGAACACTGAAGCTTTCTTT
j_call: TRBJ1-1
clone_size: -
v_call: TRBV7-9
d_call: -

cdr3_aa: CASSLRQGYGYTF
cdr3_nt: TGTGCCAGCAGCTTGAGACAAGGCTATGGCTACACCTTC
j_call: TRBJ1-2
clone_size: -
v_call: TRBV7-3
d_call: -

cdr3_aa: CASSVKGAGAGELFF
cdr3_nt: TGTGCCAGCAGCGTAAAGGGGGCCGGGGCCGGGGAGCTGTTTTTT
j_call: TRBJ2-2
clone_size: -
v_call: TRBV9
d_call: TRBD1

cdr3_aa: CAASGNGEQFF
cdr3_nt: TGCGCCGCTTCCGGTAATGGTGAGCAGTTCTTC
j_call: TRBJ2-1
clone_size: once
v_call: TRBV5-1
d_call: -

cdr3_aa: CASSLRVSTSGGDTGELFF
cdr3_nt: TGTGCCAGCAGCTTAAGAGTCTCGACTAGCGGGGGAGACACCGGGGAGCTGTTTTTT
j_call: TRBJ2-2
clone_size: -
v_call: TRBV7-3
d_call: TRBD2

cdr3_aa: CASSYLAGRTDTQYF
cdr3_nt: TGTGCCAGCAGCTATCTAGCGGGCCGCACAGATACGCAGTATTTT
j_call: TRBJ2-3
clone_size: -
v_call: TRBV11-2
d_call: TRBD2

cdr3_aa: CASSDSQQGPLHF
cdr3_nt: TGTGCCAGCAGTGACTCGCAGCAGGGGCCCCTCCACTTT
j_call: TRBJ1-6
clone_size: -
v_call: TRBV6-4
d_call: -

cdr3_aa: CASSQDFFRGTSLRYEQYF
cdr3_nt: TGCGCCAGCAGCCAAGATTTCTTCCGGGGGACTAGCTTACGTTACGAGCAGTACTTC
j_call: TRBJ2-7
clone_size: -
v_call: TRBV4-3
d_call: TRBD2

cdr3_aa: CASSQETSGGETQYF
cdr3_nt: TGCGCCAGCAGCCAAGAAACTAGCGGGGGTGAGACCCAGTACTTC
j_call: TRBJ2-5
clone_size: -
v_call: TRBV4-1
d_call: TRBD2

cdr3_aa: CASSELRTGNQPQHF
cdr3_nt: TGTGCCAGCAGTGAATTACGGACAGGGAATCAGCCCCAGCATTTT
j_call: TRBJ1-5
clone_size: -
v_call: TRBV6-1
d_call: TRBD1

cdr3_aa: CASSLALQVSKKLFF
cdr3_nt: TGTGCCAGCAGCTTAGCGCTACAGGTTAGTAAAAAACTGTTTTTT
j_call: TRBJ1-4
clone_size: -
v_call: TRBV7-6
d_call: -

cdr3_aa: CASSMLIVTDTQYF
cdr3_nt: TGTGCCAGTAGTATGTTAATTGTGACAGATACGCAGTATTTT
j_call: TRBJ2-3
clone_size: -
v_call: TRBV19
d_call: -

cdr3_aa: CASSWRGETEAFF
cdr3_nt: TGTGCCAGCAGTTGGCGCGGGGAGACTGAAGCTTTCTTT
j_call: TRBJ1-1
clone_size: few
v_call: TRBV6-6
d_call: -

cdr3_aa: CASMGTYQPQHF
cdr3_nt: TGTGCCAGTATGGGCACATATCAGCCCCAGCATTTT
j_call: TRBJ1-5
clone_size: -
v_call: TRBV19
d_call: -

cdr3_aa: CASSPPQGQSPHEQYF
cdr3_nt: TGTGCCAGCTCACCACCGCAGGGACAAAGTCCCCACGAGCAGTACTTC
j_call: TRBJ2-7
clone_size: -
v_call: TRBV18
d_call: -

cdr3_aa: CSVEGQRGPRETQYF
cdr3_nt: TGCAGCGTTGAAGGCCAGCGGGGGCCGAGAGAGACCCAGTACTTC
j_call: TRBJ2-5
clone_size: -
v_call: TRBV29-1
d_call: TRBD2

cdr3_aa: CASSLNSGGAETQYF
cdr3_nt: TGTGCCAGCAGCTTGAATAGCGGGGGGGCGGAGACCCAGTACTTC
j_call: TRBJ2-5
clone_size: -
v_call: TRBV7-2
d_call: TRBD2

cdr3_aa: CASSLRAGSQETQYF
cdr3_nt: TGTGCCAGCAGCTTAAGAGCGGGGTCCCAAGAGACCCAGTACTTC
j_call: TRBJ2-5
clone_size: -
v_call: TRBV11-3
d_call: TRBD2

cdr3_aa: CASSLEGSTEAFF
cdr3_nt: TGTGCCAGCAGCTTAGAAGGGAGCACTGAAGCTTTCTTT
j_call: TRBJ1-1
clone_size: few
v_call: TRBV7-9
d_call: -

cdr3_aa: CASSSTGFNTEAFF
cdr3_nt: TGTGCCAGCAGCTCGACAGGGTTTAACACTGAAGCTTTCTTT
j_call: TRBJ1-1
clone_size: -
v_call: TRBV13
d_call: TRBD1

cdr3_aa: CASSARLAGVSETQYF
cdr3_nt: TGCGCCAGCAGCGCCCGACTAGCGGGGGTGTCAGAGACCCAGTACTTC
j_call: TRBJ2-5
clone_size: -
v_call: TRBV5-1
d_call: TRBD2

cdr3_aa: CASSFSSRVGYTF
cdr3_nt: TGTGCCAGCAGCTTTTCAAGCAGGGTTGGCTACACCTTC
j_call: TRBJ1-2
clone_size: -
v_call: TRBV5-4
d_call: -